Following are 27 T cell receptor beta chains from one sample sequenced in a study of vaccination and CD4 T cells after COVID-19. The Oncomine TCR Beta short-read assay was what sequenced the DNA obtained from cultured CD4+ T cells. TCRdb called the PCR reads again in MiXCR, with one record for every CDR3 protein. The sample shows over 15,000 distinct CDR3 sequences, around half of them seen only once. Their recognized antigens are unknown. Treatment meaning: roughly ten-day PBMC culture with coronavirus spike peptide pools or control peptides (ViraFEST assay). Sequencing was done on a sample of CD4+ T cells from blood, cultured in vitro. Source of these receptors: a human donor who had recovered from COVID-19.

The chain employs TRBV29-1 and TRBJ2-1; 9 bases align to TRBD1. The CDR3 extends over 16 amino acids. V trimming: 1 base; J trimming: 0 bases; junction bases outside the gene matches: 4. CDR1 and CDR2 (germline): SQVTM, ANQGSEA. The CDR3 DNA is TGCAGCGTTGAAGCGGGGACAGGGAGCTCCTACAATGAGCAGTTCTTC. Residues: CSVEAGTGSSYNEQFF.

This clonotype was picked up a small number of times. Relative to the germline gene, one junction end is altered; a read error may explain this. The chain carries TRBV7-2 and TRBJ2-1, with TRBD2 matching 11 bases. Germline V CDR1 and CDR2: SGHTA, FQGNSA. This CDR3 is 13 amino acids long. CDR3 sequence: CASSQTLSGGAIF. CDR3 nucleotide sequence: TGTGCCAGCAGCCAAACTCTTAGCGGGGGGGCGATCTTC.

The chain uses TRBV6-1 and TRBJ1-5; tentatively, D is TRBD1 (6 bases). CDR3 size: 15 residues. V was cut by 4 bases and J by 6 bases, with 16 bases left in between. Germline V gene sequence: CDR1 MNHNS, CDR2 SASEGT. This chain's CDR3 is CASSVGPGAGQPQHF. Written as DNA, the CDR3 is TGTGCCAGCAGTGTTGGGCCAGGGGCAGGTCAGCCCCAGCATTTT.

There are a few counts of this clonotype. The chain employs TRBV2 and TRBJ2-2; 8 bases fit TRBD1. The CDR3 is 17 amino acids. Germline values: CDR1 SNHLY, CDR2 FYNNEI. Losses at the gene ends were 6 bases for V and 0 bases for J; bases not matched to a gene: 9. CDR3 in DNA: TGTGCCAGCAGGCTAGGGAAGACAGGGGCGAACACCGGGGAGCTGTTTTTT. Amino acids: CASRLGKTGANTGELFF.

The chain combines TRBV7-4 with TRBJ1-1, with D possibly matching TRBD1 (5 bases). The CDR3 sequence is 10 residues long. Germline CDR1 is SGHVT and CDR2 is SQSDAQ. V lost 8 bases and J 9 bases, leaving 10 bases between the germline ends. The CDR3 region is CASLPGKAFF. CDR3 in DNA: TGTGCCAGCCTCCCAGGGAAAGCTTTCTTT.

The CDR3 is CATSRDRDRVSEQYF. The CDR3 DNA follows: TGTGCCACCAGCAGGGACCGGGACAGGGTCTCCGAGCAGTACTTC. The chain employs TRBV15 and TRBJ2-7, with 9 bases aligning to TRBD1. Trimming took 3 bases from V and 6 from J; bases not matched to a gene: 9. The CDR3 is made up of 15 amino acids. Germline V lookup: CDR1 LNHNV, CDR2 YYDKDF (reference sequence).

The rearrangement links TRBV5-4 to TRBJ2-3; the D is unclear. This CDR3 has 16 residues. CDR1 SGHNT and CDR2 YYREEE come from the germline V gene (reference sequence). V was clipped by 0 bases and J by 2 bases, with 13 bases between them. The CDR3 region is CASSLGARRTTDTQYF. The CDR3 nucleotides read TGTGCCAGCAGCTTGGGGGCCAGGCGTACCACAGATACGCAGTATTTT.

The chain is built from TRBV7-2 and TRBJ1-6, with unresolved D. V was cut by 1 base and J by 0 bases, with 10 bases left in between. This CDR3 is built from 17 residues. CDR1 and CDR2 from the germline V gene are SGHTA and FQGNSA. The CDR3 DNA reads as TGTGCCAGCAGCTTAGAGGTCGCCCTCTCCTATAATTCACCCCTCCACTTT. It is translated as CASSLEVALSYNSPLHF.

The chain joins TRBV6-5 to TRBJ1-2, with TRBD1 matching 10 bases. The CDR3 covers 14 residues. Germline V gives CDR1 MNHEY, CDR2 SVGAGI. The trim removed 3 bases at V and 3 bases at J, leaving 1 base unmatched. CDR3 loop: CASSYGTGDYGYTF. In DNA, the CDR3 is TGTGCCAGCAGTTATGGGACAGGGGACTATGGCTACACCTTC.

This rearrangement joins TRBV7-2 to TRBJ1-1; D is ambiguous. The V end was cut by 7 bases, the J end by 0 bases, with 12 bases between. The CDR3 is 14 amino acids. Germline-derived CDR1 and CDR2 are SGHTA and FQGNSA. The CDR3 sequence is CASTRPGVNTEAFF. Written as DNA, the CDR3 is TGTGCCAGCACCCGGCCCGGGGTGAACACTGAAGCTTTCTTT. The full variable domain, completed using reference TRBV7-2 and TRBJ1-1, is GAGVSQSPSNKVTEKGKDVELRCDPISGHTALYWYRQSLGQGLEFLIYFQGNSAPDKSGLPSDRFSAERTGGSVSTLTIQRTQQEDSAVYLCASTRPGVNTEAFFGQGTRLTVV.

The genes are TRBV6-2 or TRBV6-3 and TRBJ1-5; TRBD1 might be the D (5 bases). Trimming removed 2 bases at V and 4 bases at J, with 12 bases between. This CDR3 spans 15 amino acids. Looked up from germline, CDR1 is MNHEY and CDR2 is SVGEGT. The CDR3 DNA reads TGTGCCAGCAGTTACCCCCAGGGCGAGAATCAGCCCCAGCATTTT. Protein product: CASSYPQGENQPQHF.

This clonotype was detected a few times. This sequence joins TRBV20-1 and TRBJ2-5; D is possibly TRBD1 or TRBD2 (6 bases each). The CDR3 totals 13 residues. Germline assignment: CDR1 DFQATT and CDR2 SNEGSKA (reference sequence). With 1 base removed from V and 4 bases from J, the gap between germline ends came to 10 bases. The CDR3 region is CSARGGGGETQYF. In DNA, the CDR3 is TGCAGTGCTAGAGGTGGAGGGGGAGAGACCCAGTACTTC.

This chain links TRBV28 with TRBJ2-3; a possible D gene is TRBD1 (6 bases). The CDR3 extends over 15 amino acids. V was clipped by 4 bases and J by 7 bases, with 18 bases between them. Germline CDR1 and CDR2: MDHEN and SYDVKM. In DNA, the CDR3 is TGTGCCAGCAGTTCCCACAGGGTGCTATTGAATACGCAGTATTTT. This codes for CASSSHRVLLNTQYF.

The rearrangement links TRBV7-2 to TRBJ2-7; TRBD1 matches at 8 bases. After removal of 5 bases from V and 3 bases from J, the junction contained 15 bases not matched to a gene. The CDR3 is 17 residues long. CDR1 is SGHTA and CDR2 is FQGNSA in the germline V gene. For the CDR3, the DNA is TGTGCCAGCAGCGTCCGGGACAGGCAATCCCTTGGCTACGAGCAGTACTTC. Translation: CASSVRDRQSLGYEQYF.

The chain combines TRBV27 with TRBJ1-2, with 7 bases lining up with TRBD1. J was trimmed by 4 bases and V by 5 bases; bases with no gene match: 10. The CDR3 is made up of 15 amino acids. Per the germline V gene, CDR1 is MNHEY and CDR2 is SMNVEV (reference sequence). CDR3 residues: CASSTEPRDSYGYTF. The CDR3 DNA reads as TGTGCCAGCAGTACCGAGCCACGGGACAGCTATGGCTACACCTTC.

This clonotype occurred a few times. The chain has TRBV12-3 or TRBV12-4 and TRBJ1-2; maybe TRBD1 (5 bases). The CDR3 is made up of 15 amino acids. Trimming removed 7 bases at V and 0 bases at J, with 15 bases between. The CDR3 bases are TGTGCCAGCACCTCCGGGACTCCCTCTAACTATGGCTACACCTTC. Its translation is CASTSGTPSNYGYTF.

The V call is TRBV12-3 or TRBV12-4, the J call TRBJ1-2, with TRBD1 as a possible D gene (6 bases). V was shortened by 6 bases and J by 8 bases, with 22 bases between the two germline ends. The CDR3 consists of 15 residues. For the CDR3, the DNA is TGTGCCAGCAGACCGCCCGGAGTGGGGGCGGGAGGCTACACCTTC. Its translation is CASRPPGVGAGGYTF.

Written as DNA, the CDR3 is TGTGCCAGCAGGCAAACCTATTTGAACACTGAAGCTTTCTTT. This gives the protein CASRQTYLNTEAFF. The rearrangement links TRBV11-2 to TRBJ1-1; D remains ambiguous. In germline, CDR1 is SGHAT, CDR2 FQNNGV. V shed 6 bases and J shed 0 bases, with 11 bases lying between them. The CDR3 has 14 residues.

This chain's CDR3 is CASSYGGVNSGNTIYF. DNA for the CDR3: TGTGCCAGCAGTTACGGCGGGGTAAACTCTGGAAACACCATATATTTT. V gene TRBV6-5 combines with J gene TRBJ1-3, with no clear D. CDR1 is MNHEY and CDR2 is SVGAGI in the germline V gene. This CDR3 has 16 residues. The V end was cut by 2 bases, the J end by 0 bases, with 11 bases between.

V is TRBV12-3 or TRBV12-4 and J is TRBJ2-5; 9 positions agree with TRBD2. The CDR3 loop spans 15 amino acids. Germline trimming cut 2 bases from V and 5 bases from J; bases unmatched to any gene: 6. The CDR3 region has the DNA TGTGCCAGCAGTTTAAGCGGGGGGCCCCCGGAGACCCAGTACTTC. The encoded protein is CASSLSGGPPETQYF.

The V call is TRBV20-1, the J call TRBJ2-7; 7 bases are shared with TRBD1. V lost 3 bases to trimming and J lost 2 bases; unmatched junction nucleotides: 10. The CDR3 sequence is 15 residues long. CDR1 DFQATT and CDR2 SNEGSKA come from the germline V gene (reference sequence). In DNA, the CDR3 is TGCAGTGCTAGGGGACAGAAGGGGTCCCCCTACGAGCAGTACTTC. Translating it yields CSARGQKGSPYEQYF.

This clonotype turned up a few times. The J gene is TRBJ1-4, the V gene TRBV10-3; perhaps TRBD1 as D (5 bases). CDR3 size: 14 residues. Trimming removed 10 bases at V and 3 bases at J, with 15 bases between. CDR1 is ENHRY and CDR2 is SYGVKD in the germline V gene. The CDR3 loop reads CASNREGSNEKLFF. The CDR3 bases are TGTGCCAGCAACCGAGAGGGGTCTAATGAAAAACTGTTTTTT.

This clonotype has just a few counts. This rearrangement joins TRBV2 to TRBJ1-5; D is possibly TRBD1 (5 bases). Germline V gives CDR1 SNHLY, CDR2 FYNNEI. With 4 bases removed from V and 5 bases from J, the gap between germline ends came to 9 bases. The CDR3 is 13 amino acids. The CDR3: CASSAAGHQPQHF. The CDR3 DNA reads as TGTGCCAGCAGTGCGGCAGGGCATCAGCCCCAGCATTTT.

The V gene is TRBV19, the J gene TRBJ2-7; D may match TRBD1 or TRBD2 (6 bases each). The CDR3 loop spans 15 amino acids. The germline V gene encodes CDR1 LNHDA and CDR2 SQIVND (reference sequence). V was cut by 3 bases and J by 2 bases, with 14 bases left in between. The CDR3 bases are TGTGCCAGTAGTATCGGAGGAGGGGGGACCTACGAGCAGTACTTC. It encodes CASSIGGGGTYEQYF.

There are a few counts of this clonotype. J is TRBJ1-5 and V is TRBV27; D unclear. The CDR3 loop spans 14 amino acids. CDR1 and CDR2 from the germline V gene are MNHEY and SMNVEV (reference sequence). Trimming removed 6 bases from V and 0 bases from J, with 9 bases in between. The CDR3 protein is CASRLRGSNQPQHF. The CDR3 region has the DNA TGTGCCAGCAGGTTGAGAGGTAGCAATCAGCCCCAGCATTTT.

The chain joins TRBV4-2 to TRBJ2-7; 11 bases fit TRBD2. The V gene end was trimmed by 4 bases and the J gene end by 0 bases; junction bases not matched to a gene: 17. This CDR3 contains 20 residues. Germline V gene data show CDR1 as LGHNA and CDR2 as YNFKEQ. The CDR3: CASSLDPRLAGSPNSYEQYF. In nucleotides, the CDR3 is TGTGCCAGCAGCCTCGATCCCCGACTAGCGGGGAGCCCCAACTCCTACGAGCAGTACTTC.

This clonotype was counted between two and nine times. The chain recombines TRBV20-1 with TRBJ1-2; D unresolved. Trimming took off 2 bases at V and 0 bases at J, with 10 bases between the two ends. Looked up from germline, CDR1 is DFQATT and CDR2 is SNEGSKA (reference sequence). The CDR3 spans 14 residues. CDR3: CSARRSPANYGYTF. The CDR3 nucleotides are TGCAGTGCTAGACGAAGCCCCGCTAACTATGGCTACACCTTC.